A single T cell receptor beta chain is shown here with its context. Per the authors' pipeline: Amplification of reference gene primers was used by the study to estimate nucleated cell counts. The table came from immunoSEQ multiplex PCR; TCRdb's copy has only in-frame clones and leaves some out. V, J and clone size reflect that table, while D and trimming were determined from the DNA. Of around 70,000 clones listed, roughly 87% are singletons. The CDR3 covers 14 residues. The germline V gene has CDR1 LNHDA and CDR2 SQIVND (reference sequence). With 9 bases clipped from V and 1 base from J, the junction kept 8 bases outside the gene matches. This entry belongs to a study of blood T cell repertoires in COVID-19. In the study overall: Acute and convalescent COVID-19 samples came from the United States, Italy and Spain. PBMCs, B-cell-depleted T cells, or T cells provided the cDNA or gDNA that made up the material.

Sequenced input: peripheral blood. This clonotype was obtained from a man older than 75 with acute or convalescent COVID-19. The chain combines TRBV19 with TRBJ1-1, with 7 bases matching TRBD1. CDR3: CASRIGTANTEAFF. CDR3 sequence (DNA): TGTGCCAGCCGGATCGGGACAGCGAACACTGAAGCTTTCTTT.